This T cell receptor beta chain was sequenced in a study of T cell responses to AZD1222 COVID-19 vaccine. Whole-study findings and limits: Only five to seven AZD1222 recipients were seropositive at baseline.

For this clone: What it binds is not known.

Germline assignment: CDR1 LNHDA and CDR2 SQIVND (reference sequence). V gave up 0 bases and J gave up 0 bases, with 5 bases separating them. This CDR3 contains 14 residues. The assay was immunoSEQ multiplex PCR, and TCRdb's table has in-frame clones only and misses some. In the table there are tens of thousands of clones, about 90% of which are singletons. Source: peripheral blood, taken on day 0 of AZD1222 vaccination. V is TRBV19 and J is TRBJ1-1; no clear D. This clonotype originated in an adult in good health. This CDR3 is CASSIDRMNTEAFF. CDR3 sequence (DNA): TGTGCCAGTAGTATAGATCGTATGAACACTGAAGCTTTCTTT.